Each of the 14 T cell receptor beta chains below was sequenced from the same sample in a study of control samples from healthy donors and cancer patients. Libraries were prepared by immunoSEQ multiplex PCR; TCRdb keeps only in-frame clonotypes and omits some of them. The sample carries roughly 90,000 clones, 82% recorded once. Sample: blood. These receptors originate from a woman aged 55-75 years in good health.

The chain uses TRBV7-8 and TRBJ2-3, with 11 bases aligning to TRBD2. The CDR3 is made up of 15 amino acids. Per the germline V gene, CDR1 is SGHVS and CDR2 is FQNEAQ. J lost 0 bases, V lost 6 bases, and 2 bases had no gene match. The CDR3 region is CASRTSGASTDTQYF. The DNA of the CDR3 is TGTGCCAGCAGGACTAGCGGGGCTAGCACAGATACGCAGTATTTT.

The chain has TRBV19 and TRBJ1-3; no firm D call. Trimming removed 7 bases at V and 0 bases at J, with 7 bases between. This CDR3 comprises 13 residues. Germline V gene sequence: CDR1 LNHDA, CDR2 SQIVND (reference sequence). The CDR3 DNA sequence: TGTGCCAGTACAAAGATCTCTGGAAACACCATATATTTT. It translates to CASTKISGNTIYF.

The chain recombines TRBV19 with TRBJ1-5; D not resolved. Germline V CDR1 and CDR2: LNHDA, SQIVND (reference sequence). CDR3 size: 18 residues. V was shortened by 0 bases and J by 0 bases, with 15 bases between the two germline ends. The CDR3 is CASSIDRVVQSSNQPQHF. Here the CDR3 DNA reads TGTGCCAGTAGTATAGATCGAGTAGTACAGTCTAGCAATCAGCCCCAGCATTTT.

The chain joins TRBV13 to TRBJ1-5; the D gene is possibly TRBD1 (5 bases). CDR3 size: 14 residues. Germline V gene sequence: CDR1 PRHDT, CDR2 FYEKMQ (reference sequence). V was pared by 0 bases and J by 7 bases, with 10 bases between. CDR3 region: CASSLGRWGQPQHF. The CDR3 DNA sequence: TGTGCCAGCAGCTTAGGTCGGTGGGGCCAGCCCCAGCATTTT.

This chain joins TRBV5-1 and TRBJ2-3; TRBD1 or TRBD2 may be the D gene (6 bases each). Germline V gene lookup returns CDR1 SGHRS and CDR2 YFSETQ. The CDR3 extends over 16 amino acids. Trimming left V 0 bases short and J 0 bases short, with 11 bases between. CDR3 sequence reads: CASSLGRGDSTDTQYF. The CDR3 DNA reads as TGCGCCAGCAGCTTGGGAAGGGGGGATAGCACAGATACGCAGTATTTT.

V is TRBV3-1 (or the pseudogene TRBV3-2) and J is TRBJ2-5; a weak D match, TRBD2 (7 bases). Germline CDR1 and CDR2: LGHDT and YNNKEL (reference sequence). The length of the CDR3 is 14 residues. Trimming pared 1 base from V and 5 bases from J, leaving 11 bases between. The CDR3 DNA reads as TGTGCCAGCAGCCAAGGGGGGGGCCTTGAGACCCAGTACTTC. Protein sequence: CASSQGGGLETQYF.

The chain carries TRBV18 and TRBJ1-1; D gene ambiguous. The V gene's germline CDR1 is KGHSH and CDR2 LQKENI. The CDR3 totals 15 residues. Trimming left V 0 bases short and J 0 bases short, with 8 bases between. The CDR3 spells CASSPPDGMNTEAFF. CDR3 nucleotide sequence: TGTGCCAGCTCACCACCGGACGGAATGAACACTGAAGCTTTCTTT.

This chain links TRBV27 with TRBJ2-7; D is perhaps TRBD1 (5 bases). V was cut by 3 bases and J by 2 bases, with 17 bases left in between. The germline CDR1 and CDR2 sequences are MNHEY and SMNVEV (reference sequence). The CDR3 sequence is 16 residues long. CDR3 amino acids: CASSFRPSQDTYEQYF. DNA of the CDR3: TGTGCCAGCAGTTTTCGCCCCAGTCAGGACACCTACGAGCAGTACTTC.

The gene calls are TRBV19 and TRBJ1-1, with D perhaps TRBD1 (5 bases). Deletions cut 6 bases from V and 3 bases from J, with 20 bases between. Germline loops: CDR1 LNHDA, CDR2 SQIVND (reference sequence). The CDR3 length is 16 residues. As DNA, the CDR3 is TGTGCCAGTAGACCCGGCGGGGGGAGTAGATACACTGAAGCTTTCTTT. Residues: CASRPGGGSRYTEAFF. Full variable domain (outside the CDR3, taken from reference TRBV19 and TRBJ1-1): DGGITQSPKYLFRKEGQNVTLSCEQNLNHDAMYWYRQDPGQGLRLIYYSQIVNDFQKGDIAEGYSVSREKKESFPLTVTSAQKNPTAFYLCASRPGGGSRYTEAFFGQGTRLTVV.

The sample holds one count of this clone. The chain combines TRBV15 with TRBJ2-1; D not resolved. Deletions cut 2 bases from V and 7 bases from J, with 12 bases between. The CDR3 extends over 14 amino acids. The germline gives CDR1 LNHNV, CDR2 YYDKDF (reference sequence). CDR3 sequence (DNA): TGTGCCACCAGCAGATCCCGCAATTTGAATGAGCAGTTCTTC. Encoded protein: CATSRSRNLNEQFF.

The rearrangement uses TRBV27 and TRBJ2-5; 7 nucleotides agree with TRBD2. The germline CDR1 and CDR2 sequences are MNHEY and SMNVEV (reference sequence). The CDR3 covers 14 residues. The junction had 4 bases not matched to a gene; V was cut back by 4 bases and J by 2 bases. This CDR3 reads CASSSRTRQETQYF. CDR3 DNA sequence: TGTGCCAGCAGTTCCCGGACTAGACAAGAGACCCAGTACTTC.

The CDR3 nucleotides read TGTGCCACCAGCAGAGATCTAGGTGGCGGGAGCACAGATACGCAGTATTTT. As protein: CATSRDLGGGSTDTQYF. The chain links TRBV15 to TRBJ2-3; D possibly corresponds to TRBD2 (5 bases). V lost 0 bases and J 0 bases, leaving 13 bases between the germline ends. The germline CDR1 and CDR2 sequences are LNHNV and YYDKDF (reference sequence). The CDR3 spans 17 residues.

In this sample, this clone turned up once. This rearrangement joins TRBV28 to TRBJ2-2; D is undetermined. The ends were cut back, 1 base at V and 2 bases at J, with 8 bases in the middle. The CDR3 totals 15 residues. CDR1 and CDR2 from the germline V gene are MDHEN and SYDVKM. The CDR3 DNA reads TGTGCCAGCAGTTTATACTATACCAACACCGGGGAGCTGTTTTTT. It translates to CASSLYYTNTGELFF.

This chain links TRBV4-1 with TRBJ1-1; D gene unclear. The CDR3 is 12 residues long. Germline-derived CDR1 and CDR2 are MGHRA and YSYEKL. Trimming took 0 bases from V and 5 from J, leaving 4 bases between them. CDR3 nucleotide sequence: TGCGCCAGCAGCCAAGATGTGACTGAAGCTTTCTTT. Its protein is CASSQDVTEAFF.